A selection of T cell receptor beta chains follows, all from one sample in a study of blood T cell repertoires in COVID-19. TCRdb's table, derived via immunoSEQ multiplex PCR, lists solely in-frame clones and lacks some. The table shows roughly 9,000 clones, with roughly nine tenths occurring only once. The sequencing input was peripheral blood. Receptor source: a man aged 55 to 69 with acute or convalescent COVID-19. Each CDR3 is given with its conserved first and last residue. The order of the fields is J gene, clone size, V gene, D gene, CDR3 protein, CDR3 DNA. A D gene is named only where the DNA matches it firmly. A clone size is listed for some rows: how often the clone was seen (once, few, many), or a class if it is expanded.

j_gene: TRBJ1-1
abundance: NA
v_gene: TRBV7-2
d_gene: NA
CDR3aa: CASSPRAHREGTEAFF
CDR3nt: TGTGCCAGCAGCCCTAGGGCCCACAGGGAGGGCACTGAAGCTTTCTTT

j_gene: TRBJ2-3
abundance: NA
v_gene: TRBV6-4
d_gene: NA
CDR3aa: CASSEGGGADTQYF
CDR3nt: TGTGCCAGCAGTGAAGGAGGGGGGGCAGATACGCAGTATTTT

j_gene: TRBJ2-7
abundance: NA
v_gene: TRBV6-2/TRBV6-3
d_gene: TRBD1
CDR3aa: CASSILTGGTYEQYF
CDR3nt: TGTGCCAGCAGTATCTTGACAGGGGGGACCTACGAGCAGTACTTC

j_gene: TRBJ2-3
abundance: once
v_gene: TRBV12-5
d_gene: TRBD2
CDR3aa: CASGFSLAGGGEDPDTQYF
CDR3nt: TGTGCTAGTGGTTTCTCGCTAGCGGGGGGAGGGGAGGATCCAGATACGCAGTATTTT

j_gene: TRBJ1-1
abundance: NA
v_gene: TRBV7-2
d_gene: TRBD1
CDR3aa: CASGQGGPEAFF
CDR3nt: TGTGCCAGCGGACAGGGAGGTCCTGAAGCTTTCTTT

j_gene: TRBJ1-5
abundance: NA
v_gene: TRBV10-3
d_gene: NA
CDR3aa: CAISEGWRSHSNQPQHF
CDR3nt: TGTGCCATCAGTGAGGGTTGGAGATCTCATAGCAATCAGCCCCAGCATTTT

j_gene: TRBJ2-7
abundance: few
v_gene: TRBV20-1
d_gene: TRBD1
CDR3aa: CSPRQGNEQYF
CDR3nt: TGCAGTCCGCGACAGGGGAACGAGCAGTACTTC

j_gene: TRBJ2-1
abundance: NA
v_gene: TRBV18
d_gene: TRBD2
CDR3aa: CASSPSSGDTYNEQFF
CDR3nt: TGTGCCAGCTCACCCTCTAGCGGGGACACCTACAATGAGCAGTTCTTC

j_gene: TRBJ1-3
abundance: few
v_gene: TRBV4-1
d_gene: NA
CDR3aa: CASSPKRGGLSGNTIYF
CDR3nt: TGCGCCAGCAGCCCCAAACGGGGTGGGCTCTCTGGAAACACCATATATTTT

j_gene: TRBJ2-3
abundance: NA
v_gene: TRBV7-3
d_gene: TRBD2
CDR3aa: CASSNKSGLPTNTQYF
CDR3nt: TGTGCCAGCAGCAACAAATCGGGACTACCGACTAATACGCAGTATTTT

j_gene: TRBJ1-3
abundance: NA
v_gene: TRBV19
d_gene: NA
CDR3aa: CASRTEGSGNTIYF
CDR3nt: TGTGCCAGTAGGACAGAAGGCTCTGGAAACACCATATATTTT

j_gene: TRBJ2-1
abundance: NA
v_gene: TRBV5-1
d_gene: NA
CDR3aa: CASRPWGRNEQFF
CDR3nt: TGCGCCAGCAGGCCTTGGGGCCGCAATGAGCAGTTCTTC

j_gene: TRBJ2-1
abundance: NA
v_gene: TRBV11-3
d_gene: TRBD2
CDR3aa: CASSLTSGYNEQFF
CDR3nt: TGTGCCAGCAGCTTAACTAGCGGATACAATGAGCAGTTCTTC

j_gene: TRBJ1-4
abundance: NA
v_gene: TRBV20-1
d_gene: NA
CDR3aa: CSARDQEKLFF
CDR3nt: TGCAGTGCTAGAGATCAGGAAAAACTGTTTTTT